What follows describes a single T cell receptor (beta chain). Its matching antigen is unknown. J lost 7 bases, V lost 5 bases, and 9 bases had no gene match. This CDR3 is built from 16 residues. Scientists ran DNA taken from cultured CD4+ T cells through the Oncomine TCR Beta short-read assay for sequencing. The template was genomic DNA from cultured CD4+ T cells. TCRdb reprocessed the PCR reads via MiXCR and lists one record per CDR3 protein. The data hold 6,600 or so distinct CDR3 sequences, with about a third observed a single time. This sample was included in a study of vaccination and CD4 T cells after COVID-19. General study results and limits: The median count of SARS-CoV-2-reactive clonotypes rose from about 20 to 38, not significantly.

Treatment meaning: 10-day PBMC culture with coronavirus spike peptide pools or control peptides (ViraFEST assay). Pre-COVID-19 pandemic sampling (2011-2018) yielded the unexposed donor's CD4+ T cells. The chain is built from TRBV12-3 or TRBV12-4 and TRBJ1-6; 9 nucleotides agree with TRBD1. The sequence was obtained from a human donor in good health. The specimen was CD4+ T cells from blood, cultured in vitro. The CDR3 is CASSRQGTGPNSPLHF. The CDR3 coding sequence is TGTGCCAGCAGTCGCCAAGGGACAGGGCCCAATTCACCCCTCCACTTT.